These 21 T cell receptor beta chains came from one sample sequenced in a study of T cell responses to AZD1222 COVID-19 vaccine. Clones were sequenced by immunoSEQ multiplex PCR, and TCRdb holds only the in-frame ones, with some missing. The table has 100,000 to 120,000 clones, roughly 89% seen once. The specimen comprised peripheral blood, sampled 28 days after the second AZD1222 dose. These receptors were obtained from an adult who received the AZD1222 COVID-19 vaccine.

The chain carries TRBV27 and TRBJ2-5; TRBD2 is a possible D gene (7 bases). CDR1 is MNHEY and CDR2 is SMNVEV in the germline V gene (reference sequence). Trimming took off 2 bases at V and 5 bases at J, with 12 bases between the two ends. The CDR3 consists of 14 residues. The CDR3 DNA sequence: TGTGCCAGCAGTTTAGGGGGGGCGCGGGAGACCCAGTACTTC. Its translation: CASSLGGARETQYF.

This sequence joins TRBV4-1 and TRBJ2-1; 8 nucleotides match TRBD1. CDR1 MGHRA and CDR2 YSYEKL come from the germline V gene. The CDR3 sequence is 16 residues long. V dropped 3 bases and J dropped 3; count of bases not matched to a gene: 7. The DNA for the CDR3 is TGCGCCAGCAGCCAGGCTGACAGGGGAGTCTACAATGAGCAGTTCTTC. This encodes CASSQADRGVYNEQFF.

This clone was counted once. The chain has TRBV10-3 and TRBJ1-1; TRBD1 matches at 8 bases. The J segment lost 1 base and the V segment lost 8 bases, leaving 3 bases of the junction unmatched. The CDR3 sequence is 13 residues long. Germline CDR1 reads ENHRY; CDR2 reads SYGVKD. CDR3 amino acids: CAISGQGNTEAFF. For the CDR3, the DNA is TGTGCCATCTCCGGACAGGGGAACACTGAAGCTTTCTTT.

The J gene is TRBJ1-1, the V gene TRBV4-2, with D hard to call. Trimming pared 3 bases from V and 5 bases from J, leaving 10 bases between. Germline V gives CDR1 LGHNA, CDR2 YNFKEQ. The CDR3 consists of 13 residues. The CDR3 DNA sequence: TGTGCCAGCAGCCAGCTTAGCGGGACTGAAGCTTTCTTT. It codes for CASSQLSGTEAFF.

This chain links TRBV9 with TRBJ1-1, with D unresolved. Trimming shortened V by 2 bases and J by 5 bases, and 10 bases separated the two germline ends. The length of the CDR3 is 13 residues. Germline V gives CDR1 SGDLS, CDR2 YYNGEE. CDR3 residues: CASSVAPGTEAFF. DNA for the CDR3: TGTGCCAGCAGCGTGGCTCCCGGGACTGAAGCTTTCTTT.

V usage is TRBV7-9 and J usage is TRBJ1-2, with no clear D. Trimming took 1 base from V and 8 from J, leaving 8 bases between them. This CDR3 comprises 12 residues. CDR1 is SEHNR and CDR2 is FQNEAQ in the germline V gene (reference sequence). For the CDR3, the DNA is TGTGCCAGCAGCTTAGGGGATTTGGGCTACACCTTC. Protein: CASSLGDLGYTF.

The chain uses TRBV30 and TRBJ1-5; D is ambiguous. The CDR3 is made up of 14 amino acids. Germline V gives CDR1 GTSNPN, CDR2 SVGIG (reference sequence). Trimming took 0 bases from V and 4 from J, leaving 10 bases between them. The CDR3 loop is CAWSVTISNQPQHF. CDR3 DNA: TGTGCCTGGAGTGTAACAATATCGAATCAGCCCCAGCATTTT.

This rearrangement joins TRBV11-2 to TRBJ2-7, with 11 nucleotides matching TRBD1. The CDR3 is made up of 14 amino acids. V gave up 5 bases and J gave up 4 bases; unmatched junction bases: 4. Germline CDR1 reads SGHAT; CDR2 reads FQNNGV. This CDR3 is CASSPGTGGYEQYF. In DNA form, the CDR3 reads TGTGCCAGCAGCCCCGGGACAGGGGGATACGAGCAGTACTTC.

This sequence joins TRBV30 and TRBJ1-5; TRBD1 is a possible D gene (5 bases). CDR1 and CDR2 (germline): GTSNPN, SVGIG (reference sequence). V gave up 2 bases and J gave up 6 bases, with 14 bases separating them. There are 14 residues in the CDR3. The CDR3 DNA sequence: TGTGCCTGGAGTTCAGGGAGGGTTTTTCAGCCCCAGCATTTT. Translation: CAWSSGRVFQPQHF.

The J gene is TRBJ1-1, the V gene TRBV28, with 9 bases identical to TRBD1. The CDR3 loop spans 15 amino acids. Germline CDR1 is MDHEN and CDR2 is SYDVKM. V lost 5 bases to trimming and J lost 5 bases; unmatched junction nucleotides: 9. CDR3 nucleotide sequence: TGTGCCAGCAGTCCAGGGACAGGGCTCTTGACTGAAGCTTTCTTT. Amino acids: CASSPGTGLLTEAFF.

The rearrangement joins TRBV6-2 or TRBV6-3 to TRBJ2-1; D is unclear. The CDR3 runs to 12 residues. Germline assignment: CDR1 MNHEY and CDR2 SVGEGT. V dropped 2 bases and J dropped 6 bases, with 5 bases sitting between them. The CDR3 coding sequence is TGTGCCAGCAGTTACGGTCGCAATGAGCAGTTCTTC. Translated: CASSYGRNEQFF.

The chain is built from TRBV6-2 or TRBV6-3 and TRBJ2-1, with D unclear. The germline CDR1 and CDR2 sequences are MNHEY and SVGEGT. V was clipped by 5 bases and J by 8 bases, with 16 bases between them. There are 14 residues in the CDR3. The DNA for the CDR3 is TGTGCCAGCAGTCAGACTCCGAGTTGGTATGAGCAGTTCTTC. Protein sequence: CASSQTPSWYEQFF.

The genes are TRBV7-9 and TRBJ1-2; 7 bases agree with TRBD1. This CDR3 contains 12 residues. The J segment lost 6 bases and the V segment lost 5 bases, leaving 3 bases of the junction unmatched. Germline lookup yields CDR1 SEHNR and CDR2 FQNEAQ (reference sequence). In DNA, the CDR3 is TGTGCCAGCAGCCAAGACAGGGATGGCTACACCTTC. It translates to CASSQDRDGYTF.

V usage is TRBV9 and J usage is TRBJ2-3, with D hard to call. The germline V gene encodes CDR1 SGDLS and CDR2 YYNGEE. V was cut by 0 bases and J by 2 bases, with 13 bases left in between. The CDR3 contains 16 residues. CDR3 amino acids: CASSVDRVRYTDTQYF. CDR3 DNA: TGTGCCAGCAGCGTAGATCGGGTCCGTTACACAGATACGCAGTATTTT.

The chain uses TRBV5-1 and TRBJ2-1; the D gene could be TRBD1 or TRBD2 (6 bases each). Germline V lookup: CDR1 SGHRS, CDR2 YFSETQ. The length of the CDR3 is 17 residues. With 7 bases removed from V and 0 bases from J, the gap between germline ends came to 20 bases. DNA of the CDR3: TGCGCCAGCCGGAGGGGGGTCAGCCTTGGCTCCTACAATGAGCAGTTCTTC. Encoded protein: CASRRGVSLGSYNEQFF.

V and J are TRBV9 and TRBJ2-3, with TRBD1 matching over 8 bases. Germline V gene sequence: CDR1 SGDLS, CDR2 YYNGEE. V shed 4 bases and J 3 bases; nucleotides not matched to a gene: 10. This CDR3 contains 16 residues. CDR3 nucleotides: TGTGCCAGCAGCCCCCGGGACAGGTCGGGGACAGATACGCAGTATTTT. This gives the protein CASSPRDRSGTDTQYF.

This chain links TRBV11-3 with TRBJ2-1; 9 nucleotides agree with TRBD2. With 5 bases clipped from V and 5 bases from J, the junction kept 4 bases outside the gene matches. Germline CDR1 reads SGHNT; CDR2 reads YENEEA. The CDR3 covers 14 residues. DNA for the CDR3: TGTGCCAGCAGCGCTAGCGGGGCGAACAATGAGCAGTTCTTC. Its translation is CASSASGANNEQFF.

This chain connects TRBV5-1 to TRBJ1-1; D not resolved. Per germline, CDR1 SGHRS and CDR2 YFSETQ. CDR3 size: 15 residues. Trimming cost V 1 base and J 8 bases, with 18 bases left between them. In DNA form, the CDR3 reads TGCGCCAGCAGCTTGTTTTTATCGGGCCGCGCGGAAGCTTTCTTT. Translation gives CASSLFLSGRAEAFF.

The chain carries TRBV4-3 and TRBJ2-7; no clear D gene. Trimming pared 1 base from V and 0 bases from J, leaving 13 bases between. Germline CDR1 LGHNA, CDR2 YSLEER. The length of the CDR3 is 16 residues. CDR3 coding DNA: TGCGCCAGCAGCCAAGTATTGACGGAAAGCTCCTACGAGCAGTACTTC. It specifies CASSQVLTESSYEQYF.

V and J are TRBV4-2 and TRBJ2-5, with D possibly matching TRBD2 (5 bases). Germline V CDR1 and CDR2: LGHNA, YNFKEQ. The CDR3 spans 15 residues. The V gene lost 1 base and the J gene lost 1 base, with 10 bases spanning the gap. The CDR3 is CASSQGSGSQETQYF. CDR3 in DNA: TGTGCCAGCAGCCAAGGATCGGGGAGCCAAGAGACCCAGTACTTC.

CDR3: CASSGQGARQPQHF. CDR3 coding DNA: TGTGCCAGCAGTGGACAGGGGGCGCGGCAGCCCCAGCATTTT. The rearrangement joins TRBV2 to TRBJ1-5; 10 nucleotides agree with TRBD1. The CDR3 runs 14 residues. With 4 bases clipped from V and 7 bases from J, the junction kept 4 bases outside the gene matches. Germline V gives CDR1 SNHLY, CDR2 FYNNEI. The whole variable domain, remainder taken from reference TRBV2 and TRBJ1-5, is EPEVTQTPSHQVTQMGQEVILRCVPISNHLYFYWYRQILGQKVEFLVSFYNNEISEKSEIFDDQFSVERPDGSNFTLKIRSTKLEDSAMYFCASSGQGARQPQHFGDGTRLSIL.